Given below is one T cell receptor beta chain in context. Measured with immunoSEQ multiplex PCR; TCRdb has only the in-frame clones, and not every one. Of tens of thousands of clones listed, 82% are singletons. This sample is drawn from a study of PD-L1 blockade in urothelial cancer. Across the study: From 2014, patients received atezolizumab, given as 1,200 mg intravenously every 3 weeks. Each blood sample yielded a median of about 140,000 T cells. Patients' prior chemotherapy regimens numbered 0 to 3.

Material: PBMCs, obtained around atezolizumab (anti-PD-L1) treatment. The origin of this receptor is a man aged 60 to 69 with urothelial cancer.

The CDR3, as DNA: TGTGCCATCAGTCCCGGGACAGTTAACGGCGGGGAGCTGTTTTTT. This gives the protein CAISPGTVNGGELFF. This chain uses TRBV10-3 with TRBJ2-2, with TRBD1 matching 7 bases. This CDR3 region has 15 residues. The ends lost 5 bases at V and 7 bases at J; junction bases unmatched: 10. Germline V CDR1 and CDR2: ENHRY, SYGVKD.